A single sample is the source of the 8 T cell receptor beta chains below, sequenced in a study of shared clonotypes between healthy human individuals. Profiled with immunoSEQ multiplex PCR; TCRdb holds only in-frame clones, not every one. The sample yields some 1 million clones, around 76% seen once. The sequencing sample was made of memory CD4+ T cells sorted from blood. This sample's subset: CD45RA-negative fraction. Receptor source: a man between 18 and 29 years old in good health.

This chain connects TRBV2 to TRBJ2-2; no clear D. Germline V gene lookup returns CDR1 SNHLY and CDR2 FYNNEI. The V gene lost 5 bases and the J gene lost 6 bases, with 10 bases spanning the gap. This CDR3 comprises 13 residues. The chain's CDR3 is CASSSHDSGELFF. CDR3 in DNA: TGTGCCAGCAGTTCCCATGATTCCGGGGAGCTGTTTTTT.

The chain joins TRBV10-3 to TRBJ2-2; 9 bases align to TRBD2. The CDR3 runs 15 residues. Per germline, CDR1 ENHRY and CDR2 SYGVKD. The junction had 11 bases not matched to a gene; V was cut back by 11 bases and J by 4 bases. The CDR3 region is CAVKLAGQGTGELFF. For the CDR3, the DNA is TGTGCCGTCAAACTAGCGGGCCAGGGCACCGGGGAGCTGTTTTTT.

The chain couples TRBV18 to TRBJ2-7, with D unclear. Germline-derived CDR1 and CDR2 are KGHSH and LQKENI. V was trimmed by 3 bases and J by 2 bases, leaving 8 bases between them. This CDR3 is built from 13 residues. The CDR3 coding sequence is TGTGCCAGCTCACCTGAGACTGCCTACGAGCAGTACTTC. Translation gives CASSPETAYEQYF.

This clone turned up a few times. Other DNA variants within this sample encode the same CDR3. This chain links TRBV18 with TRBJ1-4; D is uncertain. There are 13 residues in the CDR3. V lost 0 bases to trimming and J lost 6 bases, with 5 bases between them. The germline gives CDR1 KGHSH, CDR2 LQKENI. This CDR3 is CASSPPGDEKLFF. The CDR3 DNA reads as TGTGCCAGCTCACCACCGGGAGATGAAAAACTGTTTTTT.

The CDR3 coding sequence is TGTGCCAGCAGCCCGGACAGGGCTAGTACGAAGGAGCTGTTTTTT. This translates into CASSPDRASTKELFF. This sequence joins TRBV7-2 and TRBJ2-2, with 8 bases aligning to TRBD1. This CDR3 is built from 15 residues. Trimming took 5 bases from V and 10 from J; bases not matched to a gene: 12. In germline, CDR1 is SGHTA, CDR2 FQGNSA. The whole variable domain, remainder taken from reference TRBV7-2 and TRBJ2-2, is GAGVSQSPSNKVTEKGKDVELRCDPISGHTALYWYRQSLGQGLEFLIYFQGNSAPDKSGLPSDRFSAERTGGSVSTLTIQRTQQEDSAVYLCASSPDRASTKELFFGEGSRLTVL.

J is TRBJ1-6 and V is TRBV10-2, with 11 bases matching TRBD1. Germline trimming cut 8 bases from V and 10 bases from J; bases unmatched to any gene: 7. Germline CDR1 WSHSY, CDR2 SAAADI. This CDR3 contains 14 residues. The CDR3 protein is CASGTGGRESPLHF. CDR3 bases: TGCGCCAGCGGGACAGGGGGACGGGAGTCACCCCTCCACTTT.

This sequence joins TRBV19 and TRBJ1-6; TRBD1 agrees at 7 bases. This CDR3 is 15 amino acids long. The junction had 13 bases not matched to a gene; V was cut back by 3 bases and J by 14 bases. From germline, CDR1 is LNHDA and CDR2 SQIVND (reference sequence). The CDR3 here is CASSILQGYRLALHF. The CDR3 nucleotides are TGTGCCAGTAGTATCCTACAGGGGTACAGATTGGCCCTCCACTTT.

The chain combines TRBV6-5 with TRBJ1-3; D is perhaps TRBD1 (5 bases). V was shortened by 8 bases and J by 5 bases, with 10 bases between the two germline ends. This CDR3 has 12 amino acids. Germline V gene lookup returns CDR1 MNHEY and CDR2 SVGAGI. The CDR3 DNA reads TGTGCCAGCGTGGGGGTTCGAAACACCATATATTTT. This codes for CASVGVRNTIYF.